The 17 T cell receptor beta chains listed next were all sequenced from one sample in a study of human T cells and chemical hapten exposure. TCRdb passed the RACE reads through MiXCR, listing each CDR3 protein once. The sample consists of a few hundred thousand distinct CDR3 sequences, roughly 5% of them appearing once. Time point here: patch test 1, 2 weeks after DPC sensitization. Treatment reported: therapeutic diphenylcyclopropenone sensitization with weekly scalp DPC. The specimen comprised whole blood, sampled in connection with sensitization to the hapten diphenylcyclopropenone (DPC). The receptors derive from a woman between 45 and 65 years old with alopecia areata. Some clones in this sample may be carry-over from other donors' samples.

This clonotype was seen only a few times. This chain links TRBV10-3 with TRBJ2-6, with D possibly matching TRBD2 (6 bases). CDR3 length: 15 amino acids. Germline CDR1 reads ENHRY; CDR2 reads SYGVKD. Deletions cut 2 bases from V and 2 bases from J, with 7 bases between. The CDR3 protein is CAISEGGAGANVLTF. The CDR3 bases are TGTGCCATCAGTGAGGGAGGGGCTGGGGCCAACGTCCTGACTTTC.

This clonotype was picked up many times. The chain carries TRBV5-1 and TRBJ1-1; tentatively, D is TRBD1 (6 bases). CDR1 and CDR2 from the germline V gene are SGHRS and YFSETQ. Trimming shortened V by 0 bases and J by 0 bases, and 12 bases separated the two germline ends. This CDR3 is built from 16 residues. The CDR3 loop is CASSLGDRLVNTEAFF. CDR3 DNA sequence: TGCGCCAGCAGCTTGGGAGACAGGTTAGTGAACACTGAAGCTTTCTTT. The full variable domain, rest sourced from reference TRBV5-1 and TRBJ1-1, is KAGVTQTPRYLIKTRGQQVTLSCSPISGHRSVSWYQQTPGQGLQFLFEYFSETQRNKGNFPGRFSGRQFSNSRSEMNVSTLELGDSALYLCASSLGDRLVNTEAFFGQGTRLTVV.

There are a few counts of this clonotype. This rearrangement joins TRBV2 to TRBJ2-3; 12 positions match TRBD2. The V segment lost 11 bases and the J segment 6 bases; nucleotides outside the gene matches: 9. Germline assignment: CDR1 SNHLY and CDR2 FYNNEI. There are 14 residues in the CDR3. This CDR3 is CAGRTSGAPDTQYF. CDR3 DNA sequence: TGTGCCGGACGGACTAGCGGGGCGCCCGATACGCAGTATTTT.

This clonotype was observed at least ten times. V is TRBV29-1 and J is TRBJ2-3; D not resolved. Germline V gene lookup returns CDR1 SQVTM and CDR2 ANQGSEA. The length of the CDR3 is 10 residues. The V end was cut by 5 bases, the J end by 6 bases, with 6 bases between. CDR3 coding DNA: TGCAGCGTTTTTGGGGATACGCAGTATTTT. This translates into CSVFGDTQYF.

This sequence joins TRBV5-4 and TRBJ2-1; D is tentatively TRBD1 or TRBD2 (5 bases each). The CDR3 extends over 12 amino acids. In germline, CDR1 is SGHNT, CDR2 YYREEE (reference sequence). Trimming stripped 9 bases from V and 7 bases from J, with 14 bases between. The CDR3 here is CAKGPYLNEQFF. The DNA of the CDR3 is TGTGCCAAGGGACCCTATCTGAATGAGCAGTTCTTC.

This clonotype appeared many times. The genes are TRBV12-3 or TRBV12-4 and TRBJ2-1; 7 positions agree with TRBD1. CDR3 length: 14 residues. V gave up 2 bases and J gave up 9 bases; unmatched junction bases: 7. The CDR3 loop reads CASSLMAGDSEQFF. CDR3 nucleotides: TGTGCCAGCAGTTTAATGGCAGGGGACAGTGAGCAGTTCTTC.

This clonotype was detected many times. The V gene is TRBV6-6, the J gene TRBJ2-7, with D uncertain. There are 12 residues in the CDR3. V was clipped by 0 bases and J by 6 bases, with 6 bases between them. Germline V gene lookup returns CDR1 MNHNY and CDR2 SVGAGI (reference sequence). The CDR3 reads CASSYSGFEQYF. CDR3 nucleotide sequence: TGTGCCAGCAGTTACTCAGGGTTCGAGCAGTACTTC.

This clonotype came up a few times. CDR3 region: CASSLGPGRSGNTIYF. CDR3 DNA sequence: TGTGCCAGCAGCTTAGGCCCAGGGCGCTCCGGAAACACCATATATTTT. This chain joins TRBV7-2 and TRBJ1-3, with D perhaps matching TRBD1 (5 bases). The CDR3 runs 16 residues. V was pared by 1 base and J by 4 bases, with 14 bases between. In germline, CDR1 is SGHTA, CDR2 FQGNSA.

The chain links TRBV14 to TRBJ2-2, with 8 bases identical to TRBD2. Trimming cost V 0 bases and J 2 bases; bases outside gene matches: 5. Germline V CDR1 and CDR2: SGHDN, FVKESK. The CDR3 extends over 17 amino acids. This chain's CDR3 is CASSQDLSGVNTGELFF. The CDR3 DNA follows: TGTGCCAGCAGCCAAGATCTTAGCGGGGTTAACACCGGGGAGCTGTTTTTT. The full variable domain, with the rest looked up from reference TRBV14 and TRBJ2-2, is EAGVTQFPSHSVIEKGQTVTLRCDPISGHDNLYWYRRVMGKEIKFLLHFVKESKQDESGMPNNRFLAERTGGTYSTLKVQPAELEDSGVYFCASSQDLSGVNTGELFFGEGSRLTVL.

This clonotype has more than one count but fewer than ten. As DNA, the CDR3 is TGTGCCAGCAGCTTAGGGGGGGGAGAACAAGAGACCCAGTACTTC. It specifies CASSLGGGEQETQYF. This chain joins TRBV7-9 and TRBJ2-5; 7 bases align to TRBD2. The CDR3 has 15 residues. J gave up 2 bases and V 1 base, and 4 bases lay outside the gene matches. Germline V gene lookup returns CDR1 SEHNR and CDR2 FQNEAQ (reference sequence).

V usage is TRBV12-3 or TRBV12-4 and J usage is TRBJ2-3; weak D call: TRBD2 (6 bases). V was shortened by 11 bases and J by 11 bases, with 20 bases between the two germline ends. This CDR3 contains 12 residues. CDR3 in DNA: TGTGCCGGGAGTAGATCGGGGGAGAAGCAGTATTTT. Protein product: CAGSRSGEKQYF.

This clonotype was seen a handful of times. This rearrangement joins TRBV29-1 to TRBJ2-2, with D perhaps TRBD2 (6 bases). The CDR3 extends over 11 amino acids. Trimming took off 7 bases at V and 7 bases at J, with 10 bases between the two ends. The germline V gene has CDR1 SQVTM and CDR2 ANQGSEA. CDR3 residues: CSAGGRGELFF. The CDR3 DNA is TGCAGCGCCGGGGGTCGCGGGGAGCTGTTTTTT.

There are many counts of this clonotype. CDR3 sequence reads: CSVVANTEAFF. The CDR3, as DNA: TGCAGCGTTGTGGCGAACACTGAAGCTTTCTTT. The rearrangement uses TRBV29-1 and TRBJ1-1; D call uncertain. Looked up from germline, CDR1 is SQVTM and CDR2 is ANQGSEA. The CDR3 length is 11 residues. V was trimmed by 4 bases and J by 1 base, leaving 4 bases between them. Looking up the rest from reference TRBV29-1 and TRBJ1-1 gives the full variable domain: SAVISQKPSRDICQRGTSLTIQCQVDSQVTMMFWYRQQPGQSLTLIATANQGSEATYESGFVIDKFPISRPNLTFSTLTVSNMSPEDSSIYLCSVVANTEAFFGQGTRLTVV.

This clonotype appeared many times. CDR3 amino acids: CASSLVLSNEQFF. CDR3 in DNA: TGTGCCAGCAGCTTAGTCCTGTCCAATGAGCAGTTCTTC. V is TRBV7-6 and J is TRBJ2-1; D gene unclear. Germline V gene sequence: CDR1 SGHVS, CDR2 FNYEAQ. The length of the CDR3 is 13 residues. The ends were cut back, 1 base at V and 6 bases at J, with 7 bases in the middle.

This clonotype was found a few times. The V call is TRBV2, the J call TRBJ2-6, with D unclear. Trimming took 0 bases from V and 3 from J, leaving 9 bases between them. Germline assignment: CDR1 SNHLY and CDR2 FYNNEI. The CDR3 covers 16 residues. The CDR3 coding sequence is TGTGCCAGCAGTGAAGCGGGTGCTGGTGGGGCCAACGTCCTGACTTTC. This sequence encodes CASSEAGAGGANVLTF.

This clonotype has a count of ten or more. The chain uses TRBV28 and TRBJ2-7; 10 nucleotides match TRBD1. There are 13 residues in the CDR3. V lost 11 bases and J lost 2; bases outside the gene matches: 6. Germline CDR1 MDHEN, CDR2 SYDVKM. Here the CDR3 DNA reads TGTGCCTCCAAGACAGGGGGCACCTACGAGCAGTACTTC. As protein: CASKTGGTYEQYF.

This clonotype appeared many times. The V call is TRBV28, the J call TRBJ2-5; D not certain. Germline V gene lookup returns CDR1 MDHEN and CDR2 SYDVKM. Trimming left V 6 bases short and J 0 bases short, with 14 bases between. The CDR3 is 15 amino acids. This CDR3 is CASSPDIPYQETQYF. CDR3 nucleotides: TGTGCCAGCAGCCCTGACATACCGTACCAAGAGACCCAGTACTTC.